These 10 T cell receptor beta chains originate from one sample sequenced in a study of resident and recirculating memory T cells in vitiligo. Clones were sequenced by immunoSEQ multiplex PCR, and TCRdb holds only the in-frame ones, with some missing. The sample includes 70,000 or so clones, roughly 90% of them seen just once. The specimen sequenced was blood. The receptor source for this set is a male donor with vitiligo.

The V call is TRBV5-1, the J call TRBJ1-1; weak D call: TRBD1 (5 bases). Per the germline V gene, CDR1 is SGHRS and CDR2 is YFSETQ. The CDR3 spans 17 residues. Trimming removed 0 bases from V and 6 bases from J, with 21 bases in between. CDR3 region: CASSLAGDSVGVPEAFF. As DNA, the CDR3 is TGCGCCAGCAGCTTGGCAGGTGACAGTGTTGGGGTCCCTGAAGCTTTCTTT. The full variable domain, completed using reference TRBV5-1 and TRBJ1-1, is KAGVTQTPRYLIKTRGQQVTLSCSPISGHRSVSWYQQTPGQGLQFLFEYFSETQRNKGNFPGRFSGRQFSNSRSEMNVSTLELGDSALYLCASSLAGDSVGVPEAFFGQGTRLTVV.

This chain links TRBV7-9 with TRBJ1-1; 12 nucleotides match TRBD1. V was clipped by 2 bases and J by 5 bases; unmatched bases: 3. Germline CDR1 SEHNR, CDR2 FQNEAQ (reference sequence). This CDR3 spans 15 amino acids. In nucleotides, the CDR3 is TGTGCCAGCAGCTTATTGGGACAGGGGGCAACTGAAGCTTTCTTT. Translated, it gives CASSLLGQGATEAFF.

The genes are TRBV7-2 and TRBJ1-1; maybe TRBD1 (6 bases). Germline-derived CDR1 and CDR2 are SGHTA and FQGNSA. CDR3 length: 15 residues. V dropped 5 bases and J dropped 1 base, with 14 bases sitting between them. The CDR3 region is CASSPQRGANTEAFF. CDR3 nucleotide sequence: TGTGCCAGCAGCCCCCAGCGGGGGGCGAACACTGAAGCTTTCTTT.

V and J are TRBV4-3 and TRBJ1-1; unclear D gene. Trimming pared 0 bases from V and 13 bases from J, leaving 18 bases between. Germline-derived CDR1 and CDR2 are LGHNA and YSLEER. CDR3 length equals 14 residues. The CDR3 DNA sequence: TGCGCCAGCAGCCAAGAGACAAGCACGAGTTTGGGTTTCTTT. Translated, it gives CASSQETSTSLGFF.

The chain uses TRBV27 and TRBJ2-7; TRBD1 is a possible D gene (5 bases). The CDR3 is 13 amino acids. V was pared by 6 bases and J by 0 bases, with 9 bases between. Looked up from germline, CDR1 is MNHEY and CDR2 is SMNVEV (reference sequence). The CDR3 nucleotides are TGTGCCAGCAGCCAGGGAAGCTCCTACGAGCAGTACTTC. This codes for CASSQGSSYEQYF.

This sequence joins TRBV7-9 and TRBJ2-5; 8 positions agree with TRBD2. The CDR3 is 13 residues long. From germline, CDR1 is SEHNR and CDR2 FQNEAQ (reference sequence). The V segment lost 5 bases and the J segment 5 bases; nucleotides outside the gene matches: 4. The CDR3: CASSGLARETQYF. Here the CDR3 DNA reads TGTGCCAGCAGCGGACTAGCTCGCGAGACCCAGTACTTC.

The rearrangement uses TRBV30 and TRBJ2-4; 9 bases fit TRBD1. Trimming at V came to 1 base and at J to 7 bases, leaving 14 bases not matched to a gene. Germline CDR1 GTSNPN, CDR2 SVGIG (reference sequence). CDR3 size: 17 residues. CDR3 amino acids: CAWSDNVWGQGRNIQYF. The DNA for the CDR3 is TGTGCCTGGAGTGATAACGTTTGGGGACAGGGAAGGAACATTCAGTACTTC.

This chain links TRBV11-3 with TRBJ2-1, with D unresolved. Germline CDR1 reads SGHNT; CDR2 reads YENEEA. V dropped 5 bases and J dropped 9 bases, with 11 bases sitting between them. This CDR3 spans 12 amino acids. CDR3 in DNA: TGTGCCAGCAGCCACCCCTCGGGTGAGCAGTTCTTC. Amino acids: CASSHPSGEQFF.

The gene calls are TRBV11-2 and TRBJ1-4, with D possibly TRBD1 on 5 matching bases. V gave up 1 base and J gave up 7 bases, with 13 bases separating them. The V gene's germline CDR1 is SGHAT and CDR2 FQNNGV. This CDR3 spans 15 amino acids. CDR3 sequence reads: CASSLGGGVVEKLFF. Here the CDR3 DNA reads TGTGCCAGCAGCTTAGGGGGAGGGGTGGTTGAAAAACTGTTTTTT.

The CDR3 region has the DNA TGTGCCAGCAGTTCAGGACTAGCGGGGGGACCCTCCTACGAGCAGTACTTC. Translated, it gives CASSSGLAGGPSYEQYF. V is TRBV27 and J is TRBJ2-7; TRBD2 matches 14 bases. The CDR3 is 17 amino acids. Germline V lookup: CDR1 MNHEY, CDR2 SMNVEV (reference sequence). J gave up 0 bases and V 4 bases, and 5 bases lay outside the gene matches.